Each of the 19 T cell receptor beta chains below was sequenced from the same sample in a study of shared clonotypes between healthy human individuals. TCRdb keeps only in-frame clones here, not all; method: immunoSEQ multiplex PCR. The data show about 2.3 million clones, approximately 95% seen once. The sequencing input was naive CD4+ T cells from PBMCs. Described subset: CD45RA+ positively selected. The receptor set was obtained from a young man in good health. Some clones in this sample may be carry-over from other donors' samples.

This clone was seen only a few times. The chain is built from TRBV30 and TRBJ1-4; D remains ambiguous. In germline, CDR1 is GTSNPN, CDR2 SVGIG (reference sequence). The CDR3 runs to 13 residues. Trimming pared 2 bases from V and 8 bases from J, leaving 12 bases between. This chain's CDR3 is CAWSLGSGEKLFF. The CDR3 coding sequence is TGTGCCTGGAGTTTGGGCAGCGGCGAAAAACTGTTTTTT. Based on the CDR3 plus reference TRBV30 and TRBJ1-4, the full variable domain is SQTIHQWPATLVQPVGSPLSLECTVEGTSNPNLYWYRQAAGRGLQLLFYSVGIGQISSEVPQNLSASRPQDRQFILSSKKLLLSDSGFYLCAWSLGSGEKLFFGSGTQLSVL.

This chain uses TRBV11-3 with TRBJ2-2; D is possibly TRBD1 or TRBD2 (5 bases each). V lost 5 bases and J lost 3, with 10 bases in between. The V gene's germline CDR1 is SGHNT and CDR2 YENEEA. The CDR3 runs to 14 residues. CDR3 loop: CASSRGPYTGELFF. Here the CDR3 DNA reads TGTGCCAGCAGCCGGGGACCGTACACCGGGGAGCTGTTTTTT.

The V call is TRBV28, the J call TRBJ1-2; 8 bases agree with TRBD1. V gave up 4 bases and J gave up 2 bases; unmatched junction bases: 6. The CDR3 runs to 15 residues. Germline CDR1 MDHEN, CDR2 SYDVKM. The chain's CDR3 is CASSYRTGINYGYTF. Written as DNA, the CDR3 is TGTGCCAGCAGTTATAGGACAGGGATCAACTATGGCTACACCTTC.

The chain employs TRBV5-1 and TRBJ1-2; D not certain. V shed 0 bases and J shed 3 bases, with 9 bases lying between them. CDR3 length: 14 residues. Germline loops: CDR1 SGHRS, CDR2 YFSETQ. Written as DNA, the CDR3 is TGCGCCAGCAGCTTGGACCGGATAGACTATGGCTACACCTTC. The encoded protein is CASSLDRIDYGYTF.

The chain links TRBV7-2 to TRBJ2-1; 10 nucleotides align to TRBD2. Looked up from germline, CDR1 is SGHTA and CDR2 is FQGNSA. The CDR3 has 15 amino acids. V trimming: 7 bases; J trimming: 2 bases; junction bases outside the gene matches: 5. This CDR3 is CASTPSGRTYNEQFF. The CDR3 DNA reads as TGTGCCAGCACGCCTAGCGGGAGAACCTACAATGAGCAGTTCTTC.

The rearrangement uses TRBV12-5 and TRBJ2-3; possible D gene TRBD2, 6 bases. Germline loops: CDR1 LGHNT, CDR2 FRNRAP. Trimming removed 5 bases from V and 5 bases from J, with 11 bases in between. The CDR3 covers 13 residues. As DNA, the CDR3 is TGTGCTAGTGGTGTTATGGGGGGAGATACGCAGTATTTT. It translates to CASGVMGGDTQYF.

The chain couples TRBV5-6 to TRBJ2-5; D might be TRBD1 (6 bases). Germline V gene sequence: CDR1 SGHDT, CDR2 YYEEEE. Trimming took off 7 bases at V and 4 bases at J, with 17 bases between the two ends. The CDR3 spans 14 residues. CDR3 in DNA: TGTGCCAGCCGTCTTGACAGGCTAGCAGAGACCCAGTACTTC. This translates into CASRLDRLAETQYF. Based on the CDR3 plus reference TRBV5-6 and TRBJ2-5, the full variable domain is DAGVTQSPTHLIKTRGQQVTLRCSPKSGHDTVSWYQQALGQGPQFIFQYYEEEERQRGNFPDRFSGHQFPNYSSELNVNALLLGDSALYLCASRLDRLAETQYFGPGTRLLVL.

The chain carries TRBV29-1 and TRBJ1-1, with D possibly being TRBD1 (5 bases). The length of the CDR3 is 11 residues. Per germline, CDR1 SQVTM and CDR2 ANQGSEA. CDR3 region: CSGTVNTEAFF. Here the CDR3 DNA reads TGCAGTGGGACGGTGAACACTGAAGCTTTCTTT.

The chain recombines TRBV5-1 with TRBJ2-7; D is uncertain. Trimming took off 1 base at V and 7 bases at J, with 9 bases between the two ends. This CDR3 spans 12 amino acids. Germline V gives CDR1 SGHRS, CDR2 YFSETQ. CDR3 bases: TGCGCCAGCAGCTTGCTCATGGGAGAGCAGTACTTC. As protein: CASSLLMGEQYF.

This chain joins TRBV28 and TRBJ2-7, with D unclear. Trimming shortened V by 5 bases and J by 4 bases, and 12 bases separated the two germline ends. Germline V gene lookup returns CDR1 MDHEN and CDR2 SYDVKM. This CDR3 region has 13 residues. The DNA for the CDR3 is TGTGCCAGCAGTCCCGCCCCCGGGTACGAGCAGTACTTC. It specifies CASSPAPGYEQYF. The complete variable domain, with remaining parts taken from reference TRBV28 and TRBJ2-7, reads DVKVTQSSRYLVKRTGEKVFLECVQDMDHENMFWYRQDPGLGLRLIYFSYDVKMKEKGDIPEGYSVSREKKERFSLILESASTNQTSMYLCASSPAPGYEQYFGPGTRLTVT.

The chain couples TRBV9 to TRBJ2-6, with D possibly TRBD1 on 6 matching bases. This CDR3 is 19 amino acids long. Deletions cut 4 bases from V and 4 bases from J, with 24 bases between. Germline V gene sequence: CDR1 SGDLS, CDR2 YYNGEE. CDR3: CASSPSGTGKGGGANVLTF. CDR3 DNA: TGTGCCAGCAGCCCTTCGGGCACGGGGAAAGGGGGAGGGGCCAACGTCCTGACTTTC.

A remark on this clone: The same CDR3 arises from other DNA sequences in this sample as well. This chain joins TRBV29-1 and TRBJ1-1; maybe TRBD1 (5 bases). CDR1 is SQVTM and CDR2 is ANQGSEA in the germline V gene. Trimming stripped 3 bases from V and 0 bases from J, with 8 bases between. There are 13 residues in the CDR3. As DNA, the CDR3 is TGCAGCGTTGAGCGACAGCTGAACACTGAAGCTTTCTTT. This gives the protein CSVERQLNTEAFF.

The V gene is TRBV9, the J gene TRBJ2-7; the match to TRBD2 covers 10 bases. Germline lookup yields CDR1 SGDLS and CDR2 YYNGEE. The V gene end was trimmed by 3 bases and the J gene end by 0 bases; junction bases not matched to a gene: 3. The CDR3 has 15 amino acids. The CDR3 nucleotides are TGTGCCAGCAGCGCACTAGCGGGAAGCTCCTACGAGCAGTACTTC. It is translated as CASSALAGSSYEQYF.

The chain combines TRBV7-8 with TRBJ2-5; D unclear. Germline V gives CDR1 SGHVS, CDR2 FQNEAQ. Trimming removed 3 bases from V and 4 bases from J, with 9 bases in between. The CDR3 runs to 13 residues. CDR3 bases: TGTGCCAGCAGCTTGTTCGGGCCAGAGACCCAGTACTTC. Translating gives CASSLFGPETQYF.

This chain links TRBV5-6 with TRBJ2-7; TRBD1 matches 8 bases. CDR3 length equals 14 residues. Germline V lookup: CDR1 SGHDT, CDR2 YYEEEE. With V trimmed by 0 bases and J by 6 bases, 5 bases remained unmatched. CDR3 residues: CASSLGQGHGEQYF. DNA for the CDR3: TGTGCCAGCAGCTTGGGACAGGGGCACGGCGAGCAGTACTTC.

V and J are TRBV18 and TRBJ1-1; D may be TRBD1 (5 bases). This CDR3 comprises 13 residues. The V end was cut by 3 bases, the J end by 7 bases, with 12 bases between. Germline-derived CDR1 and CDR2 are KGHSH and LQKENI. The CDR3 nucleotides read TGTGCCAGCTCACCGGGGGATGCGGGTGAAGCTTTCTTT. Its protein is CASSPGDAGEAFF.

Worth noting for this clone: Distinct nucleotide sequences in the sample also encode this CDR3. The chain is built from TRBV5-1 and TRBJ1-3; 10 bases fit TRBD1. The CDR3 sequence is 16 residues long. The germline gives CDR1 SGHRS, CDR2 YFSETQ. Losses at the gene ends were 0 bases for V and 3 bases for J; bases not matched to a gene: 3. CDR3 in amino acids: CASSLGQGANGNTIYF. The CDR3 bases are TGCGCCAGCAGCTTGGGACAGGGGGCAAATGGAAACACCATATATTTT.

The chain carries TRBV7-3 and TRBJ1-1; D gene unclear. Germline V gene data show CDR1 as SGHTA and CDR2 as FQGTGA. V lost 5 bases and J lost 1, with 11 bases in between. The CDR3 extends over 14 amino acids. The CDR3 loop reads CASSPGPTNTEAFF. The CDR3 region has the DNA TGTGCCAGCAGCCCCGGACCGACGAACACTGAAGCTTTCTTT.

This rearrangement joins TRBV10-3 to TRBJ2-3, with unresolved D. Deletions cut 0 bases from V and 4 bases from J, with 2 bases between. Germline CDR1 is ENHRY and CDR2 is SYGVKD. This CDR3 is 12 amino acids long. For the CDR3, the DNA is TGTGCCATCAGTGAGTCCCCAGATACGCAGTATTTT. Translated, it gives CAISESPDTQYF.